These 30 T cell receptor beta chains came from one sample sequenced in a study of T cells in Graves' hyperthyroidism and ophthalmopathy. The TCR beta CDR3 regions underwent amplification using RNA transcripts as the source. Using the HTBI primer set, a first-round RT-PCR was run on the TCR CDR3. One entry per CDR3 protein results from TCRdb running MiXCR on the multiplex PCR reads. This table holds 640,000 or so distinct CDR3 sequences, roughly 14% found once. Sequencing was done on a sample of blood. These receptors originate from a woman aged 40-49 years with Graves' ophthalmopathy.

A remark on this clonotype: One base away lies a much larger clone, so this may be a sequencing read error. The CDR3 region has the DNA TGTGCCAGCAGCTTAGGAACCGACAGGGGAGGGCAGTACTTC. This gives the protein CASSLGTDRGGQYF. The gene calls are TRBV7-2 and TRBJ2-7; TRBD1 matches 8 bases. Looked up from germline, CDR1 is SGHTA and CDR2 is FQGNSA. The V segment lost 1 base and the J segment 9 bases; nucleotides outside the gene matches: 8. The CDR3 is made up of 14 amino acids.

This clonotype was seen repeatedly, ten times or more. This chain uses TRBV6-1 with TRBJ2-6, with D unresolved. CDR1 and CDR2 (germline): MNHNS, SASEGT. There are 13 residues in the CDR3. V dropped 7 bases and J dropped 4 bases, with 8 bases sitting between them. CDR3 coding DNA: TGTGCCAGCACCAATCAGGGGGCCAACGTCCTGACTTTC. Translating it yields CASTNQGANVLTF.

In this sample, this clonotype turned up a few times. This chain uses TRBV4-2 with TRBJ1-2; the D gene is possibly TRBD1 (5 bases). V was clipped by 4 bases and J by 3 bases, with 15 bases between them. The CDR3 sequence is 15 residues long. Germline CDR1 LGHNA, CDR2 YNFKEQ. The CDR3 loop reads CASSPEARGDYGYTF. The CDR3 nucleotides read TGTGCCAGCAGCCCGGAAGCTAGGGGAGACTATGGCTACACCTTC.

This clonotype was found many times. This sequence joins TRBV30 and TRBJ2-7, with TRBD1 matching over 9 bases. From germline, CDR1 is GTSNPN and CDR2 SVGIG (reference sequence). V lost 7 bases to trimming and J lost 0 bases; unmatched junction nucleotides: 1. The CDR3 loop spans 12 amino acids. The CDR3 here is CASDRGSYEQYF. In nucleotides, the CDR3 is TGTGCCTCGGACAGGGGCTCCTACGAGCAGTACTTC. Full variable domain (missing parts from reference TRBV30 and TRBJ2-7): SQTIHQWPATLVQPVGSPLSLECTVEGTSNPNLYWYRQAAGRGLQLLFYSVGIGQISSEVPQNLSASRPQDRQFILSSKKLLLSDSGFYLCASDRGSYEQYFGPGTRLTVT.

This clonotype was picked up many times. Just one base apart from a much larger clone, this may be a read error. This chain links TRBV20-1 with TRBJ2-7; no definite D call. The CDR3 sequence is 13 residues long. CDR1 is DFQATT, CDR2 SNEGSKA, per germline (reference sequence). Trimming shortened V by 3 bases and J by 3 bases, and 12 bases separated the two germline ends. The CDR3 DNA sequence: TGCAGTGCTAGGGGTAGCTCCATCTACGAGCAGTACTTC. Its protein product is CSARGSSIYEQYF.

This clonotype was seen only a few times. This chain uses TRBV6-5 with TRBJ1-4; D unresolved. The CDR3 totals 13 residues. Germline values: CDR1 MNHEY, CDR2 SVGAGI. Deletions cut 2 bases from V and 14 bases from J, with 15 bases between. The CDR3 bases are TGTGCCAGCAGTTACATTAGGGAAGGCGAGCTGTTTTTT. Translated, it gives CASSYIREGELFF.

This clonotype has ten or more counts. V usage is TRBV6-1 and J usage is TRBJ1-1; D is uncertain. This CDR3 is 19 amino acids long. The germline V gene has CDR1 MNHNS and CDR2 SASEGT. Trimming shortened V by 2 bases and J by 4 bases, and 26 bases separated the two germline ends. The CDR3 region is CASSEWPHLRRGPSTEAFF. CDR3 DNA: TGTGCCAGCAGTGAATGGCCCCACTTGAGACGCGGACCGAGCACTGAAGCTTTCTTT.

This clonotype was detected a few times. V is TRBV19 and J is TRBJ2-5, with D perhaps matching TRBD1 (6 bases). The length of the CDR3 is 15 residues. Germline V lookup: CDR1 LNHDA, CDR2 SQIVND (reference sequence). V lost 3 bases and J lost 2, with 13 bases in between. The CDR3 sequence: CASSMVGALQETQYF. The CDR3 bases are TGTGCCAGTAGTATGGTGGGGGCCCTTCAAGAGACCCAGTACTTC.

This clonotype was seen at least ten times. The chain uses TRBV6-5 and TRBJ2-7, with D possibly TRBD2 on 6 matching bases. The CDR3 is made up of 14 amino acids. Trimming shortened V by 7 bases and J by 2 bases, and 15 bases separated the two germline ends. CDR1 is MNHEY and CDR2 is SVGAGI in the germline V gene. This CDR3 is CASMSGTGAYEQYF. CDR3 DNA: TGTGCCAGCATGTCGGGGACGGGGGCCTACGAGCAGTACTTC.

This clonotype came up many times. The chain links TRBV6-1 to TRBJ2-7, with 11 bases fitting TRBD2. Germline V lookup: CDR1 MNHNS, CDR2 SASEGT. V was clipped by 5 bases and J by 4 bases; unmatched bases: 4. The CDR3 consists of 14 residues. The CDR3 sequence: CASSRGLAGYEQYF. The CDR3 DNA sequence: TGTGCCAGCAGTCGTGGACTAGCGGGTTACGAGCAGTACTTC.

Only one count was recorded for this clonotype. The chain has TRBV11-2 and TRBJ1-2; D unclear. V gave up 1 base and J gave up 7 bases, with 13 bases separating them. Looked up from germline, CDR1 is SGHAT and CDR2 is FQNNGV. The CDR3 runs to 14 residues. The CDR3 spells CASSLVGSLSGYTF. The DNA for the CDR3 is TGTGCCAGCAGCTTAGTCGGCAGCCTCTCTGGCTACACCTTC.

V is TRBV6-2 or TRBV6-3 and J is TRBJ2-5, with D hard to call. The CDR3 consists of 14 residues. V lost 6 bases to trimming and J lost 4 bases, with 15 bases between them. CDR1 and CDR2 from the germline V gene are MNHEY and SVGEGT. The CDR3 here is CASSLANPGETQYF. The DNA for the CDR3 is TGTGCCAGCAGCTTGGCCAATCCGGGAGAGACCCAGTACTTC.

The chain couples TRBV6-1 to TRBJ1-2, with D possibly being TRBD1 (5 bases). This CDR3 region has 13 residues. Trimming pared 4 bases from V and 3 bases from J, leaving 9 bases between. CDR1 and CDR2 from the germline V gene are MNHNS and SASEGT. CDR3: CASSGTRDYGYTF. The CDR3 DNA is TGTGCCAGCAGTGGGACAAGAGACTATGGCTACACCTTC.

This clonotype was picked up many times. The V call is TRBV15, the J call TRBJ1-1; D is ambiguous. From germline, CDR1 is LNHNV and CDR2 YYDKDF (reference sequence). CDR3 length: 13 residues. The V end was cut by 1 base, the J end by 3 bases, with 6 bases between. The CDR3 spells CATSRVLDTEAFF. The DNA of the CDR3 is TGTGCCACCAGCAGAGTTTTAGACACTGAAGCTTTCTTT.

The chain carries TRBV3-1 and TRBJ1-5; TRBD1 aligns across 8 bases. CDR3 size: 17 residues. The germline V gene has CDR1 LGHDT and CDR2 YNNKEL (reference sequence). The V gene end was trimmed by 3 bases and the J gene end by 1 base; junction bases not matched to a gene: 8. CDR3 protein: CASSQRTGPFSNQPQHF. The CDR3 nucleotides are TGTGCCAGCAGCCAGAGGACAGGGCCCTTCAGCAATCAGCCCCAGCATTTT.

This clonotype was observed a handful of times. The CDR3 sequence is CSVGPGSNQPQHF. The CDR3 nucleotides read TGCAGCGTTGGTCCCGGTAGCAATCAGCCCCAGCATTTT. V usage is TRBV29-1 and J usage is TRBJ1-5; D is unclear. CDR1 and CDR2 (germline): SQVTM, ANQGSEA. V lost 4 bases and J 0 bases, leaving 7 bases between the germline ends. The CDR3 is made up of 13 amino acids. The entire variable domain, with the rest obtained from reference TRBV29-1 and TRBJ1-5, is as follows: SAVISQKPSRDICQRGTSLTIQCQVDSQVTMMFWYRQQPGQSLTLIATANQGSEATYESGFVIDKFPISRPNLTFSTLTVSNMSPEDSSIYLCSVGPGSNQPQHFGDGTRLSIL.

On this clonotype: One base away lies a much larger clone, so this may be a sequencing read error. The chain carries TRBV6-5 and TRBJ2-4, with D unclear. Looked up from germline, CDR1 is MNHEY and CDR2 is SVGAGI. There are 15 residues in the CDR3. CDR3 in amino acids: CASSYSHAPKNIEYF. CDR3 sequence (DNA): TGTGCCAGCAGTTACTCCCATGCCCCCAAAAACATTGAGTACTTC.

This clonotype was counted ten times or more. The CDR3 is CASSKTRGATEAFF. CDR3 DNA sequence: TGTGCCAGCAGCAAGACCAGGGGAGCCACTGAAGCTTTCTTT. The genes are TRBV2 and TRBJ1-1; tentative D call: TRBD1 (6 bases). CDR1 and CDR2 from the germline V gene are SNHLY and FYNNEI. Trimming took off 6 bases at V and 4 bases at J, with 15 bases between the two ends. The length of the CDR3 is 14 residues.

This clonotype was seen many times. V and J are TRBV28 and TRBJ1-1; tentatively, D is TRBD1 (6 bases). The CDR3 is made up of 14 amino acids. Germline assignment: CDR1 MDHEN and CDR2 SYDVKM. V lost 5 bases and J 0 bases, leaving 10 bases between the germline ends. In DNA form, the CDR3 reads TGTGCCAGCAGTAGACAGGACTTGAACACTGAAGCTTTCTTT. Amino acid sequence: CASSRQDLNTEAFF.

This clonotype has a count of ten or more. The chain combines TRBV6-1 with TRBJ2-7; 11 nucleotides align to TRBD2. The CDR3 totals 14 residues. The V and J ends lost 8 bases and 2 bases, in that order; junction bases with no gene match: 5. Per germline, CDR1 MNHNS and CDR2 SASEGT. DNA for the CDR3: TGTGCCAGCTACACTAGCGGGAGTACCTACGAGCAGTACTTC. Residues: CASYTSGSTYEQYF.

This clonotype was seen just once. The rearrangement uses TRBV20-1 and TRBJ2-2, with TRBD2 matching over 9 bases. With V trimmed by 4 bases and J by 5 bases, 5 bases remained unmatched. The CDR3 has 14 residues. Germline-derived CDR1 and CDR2 are DFQATT and SNEGSKA (reference sequence). The CDR3, as DNA: TGCAGTGCTACGCGGGAGGGCCGAACCGGGGAGCTGTTTTTT. It codes for CSATREGRTGELFF.

This chain connects TRBV10-3 to TRBJ1-1; 10 nucleotides line up with TRBD1. The germline CDR1 and CDR2 sequences are ENHRY and SYGVKD. The CDR3 runs to 15 residues. V gave up 4 bases and J gave up 2 bases; unmatched junction bases: 4. The CDR3: CAISGQGAGNTEAFF. The CDR3 DNA reads as TGTGCCATCAGTGGACAGGGGGCTGGTAACACTGAAGCTTTCTTT.

The CDR3 sequence: CSAQRTSGKETQYF. The DNA for the CDR3 is TGCAGTGCTCAAAGGACTAGCGGTAAAGAGACCCAGTACTTC. The chain couples TRBV20-1 to TRBJ2-5; TRBD2 matches 10 bases. The junction had 6 bases not matched to a gene; V was cut back by 5 bases and J by 3 bases. This CDR3 spans 14 amino acids. Germline CDR1 is DFQATT and CDR2 is SNEGSKA (reference sequence).

In its sample, this clonotype was seen many times. J is TRBJ1-2 and V is TRBV6-5; a possible D gene is TRBD1 (6 bases). The V end lost 6 bases, the J end lost 4 bases, and 15 bases lay between the germline ends. CDR3 length: 14 amino acids. Germline loops: CDR1 MNHEY, CDR2 SVGAGI. The CDR3 is CASSTRRGSYGYTF. CDR3 in DNA: TGTGCCAGCAGCACTCGCAGGGGCTCCTATGGCTACACCTTC.

The CDR3 coding sequence is TGTGCCAGCAGTCCCCGGGACCCAGAGTTCCAGCCCCAGCATTTT. It encodes CASSPRDPEFQPQHF. The chain combines TRBV27 with TRBJ1-5; D is possibly TRBD1 (5 bases). Trimming cost V 5 bases and J 7 bases, with 18 bases left between them. The CDR3 length is 15 residues. Germline CDR1 MNHEY, CDR2 SMNVEV (reference sequence).

This clonotype was seen many times. This chain connects TRBV29-1 to TRBJ1-1; possibly TRBD1 for D (5 bases). The CDR3 runs to 12 residues. Germline V lookup: CDR1 SQVTM, CDR2 ANQGSEA. Between the trimmed V and J ends, which lost 4 bases and 1 base, there was a span of 7 bases. CDR3 sequence (DNA): TGCAGCGTTGTGGACAAGAACACTGAAGCTTTCTTT. Translated: CSVVDKNTEAFF.

This clonotype was detected ten times or more. The junction differs from germline at one of its ends, possibly a read error. The genes are TRBV28 and TRBJ2-7, with TRBD2 identical over 8 bases. The V gene's germline CDR1 is MDHEN and CDR2 SYDVKM. The CDR3 runs 17 residues. CDR3 sequence (DNA): TGTGCCGGCAGCTACCCGGGTACCAGCGGGAGCTCCTACGAGCAGTACTTC. This gives the protein CAGSYPGTSGSSYEQYF.

This clonotype was counted at least ten times. This rearrangement joins TRBV19 to TRBJ2-7; 11 positions agree with TRBD1. V shed 3 bases and J 2 bases; nucleotides not matched to a gene: 6. The length of the CDR3 is 16 residues. Germline V gene sequence: CDR1 LNHDA, CDR2 SQIVND (reference sequence). CDR3 sequence: CASSITPGQGAYEQYF. The CDR3 DNA is TGTGCCAGTAGTATTACGCCGGGACAGGGGGCCTACGAGCAGTACTTC.

A note on this clonotype: A read error may be the cause here, since a much bigger clone is one base away. The conserved closing phenylalanine or tryptophan is absent in this CDR3, likely reflecting a read error. The chain couples TRBV28 to TRBJ1-2; D gene ambiguous. The CDR3 totals 15 residues. The germline V gene encodes CDR1 MDHEN and CDR2 SYDVKM. The V gene lost 6 bases and the J gene lost 8 bases, with 22 bases spanning the gap. CDR3 in amino acids: CASSLYGVPSAGYTS. In nucleotides, the CDR3 is TGTGCCAGCAGCCTATATGGAGTGCCCTCCGCCGGCTACACCTCC.

The V call is TRBV3-1, the J call TRBJ2-7; 9 bases agree with TRBD2. Trimming at V came to 4 bases and at J to 3 bases, leaving 7 bases not matched to a gene. Germline assignment: CDR1 LGHDT and CDR2 YNNKEL (reference sequence). The CDR3 totals 15 residues. The CDR3 sequence: CASSPQLAGLYEQYF. CDR3 DNA sequence: TGTGCCAGCAGCCCTCAACTAGCGGGCCTCTACGAGCAGTACTTC.